The clone carrying this T cell receptor (beta chain) came up a few times. Its matching antigen is unknown. These data originate in a study of human T cells and chemical hapten exposure. Across the whole study: After 6 days, upper back 0.01% DPC patch tests were scored.

Time point in this sample: pre-sensitization, week 0. The treatment was: therapeutic diphenylcyclopropenone sensitization with weekly scalp DPC. The study, taken as a whole, reports: TCRs at a frequency above 1 in 1000 stayed unchanged with DPC sensitization. As patch test score rose, PT1 expanded TCR counts tended to rise as well.

A single record per CDR3 protein comes from TCRdb applying MiXCR to the RACE reads. The sample lists more than 300,000 distinct CDR3 sequences; 5.1% were seen once. V was clipped by 3 bases and J by 1 base, with 12 bases between them. This CDR3 is built from 15 residues. The V gene's germline CDR1 is KGHSH and CDR2 LQKENI. This TCR was sampled from a woman in her fifties or sixties with alopecia areata. Some clones in this sample may be carry-over from other donors' samples. The J gene is TRBJ1-1, the V gene TRBV18, with D possibly being TRBD1 (6 bases). The source was whole blood, collected in connection with sensitization to the hapten diphenylcyclopropenone (DPC). For the CDR3, the DNA is TGTGCCAGCTCACCGAAACAGGGATCGAACACTGAAGCTTTCTTT. Encoded protein: CASSPKQGSNTEAFF.